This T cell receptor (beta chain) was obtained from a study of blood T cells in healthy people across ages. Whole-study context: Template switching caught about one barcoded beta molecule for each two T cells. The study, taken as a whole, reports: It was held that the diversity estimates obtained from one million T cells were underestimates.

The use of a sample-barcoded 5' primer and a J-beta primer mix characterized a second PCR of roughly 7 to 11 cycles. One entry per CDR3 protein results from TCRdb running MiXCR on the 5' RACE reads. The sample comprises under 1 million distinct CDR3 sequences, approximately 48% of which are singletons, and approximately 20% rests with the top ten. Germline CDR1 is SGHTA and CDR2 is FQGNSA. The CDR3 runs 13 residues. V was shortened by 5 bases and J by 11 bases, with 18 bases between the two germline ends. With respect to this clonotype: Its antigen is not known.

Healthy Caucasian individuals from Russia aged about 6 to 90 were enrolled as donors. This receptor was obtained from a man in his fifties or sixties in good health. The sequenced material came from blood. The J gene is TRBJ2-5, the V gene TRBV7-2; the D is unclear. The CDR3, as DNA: TGTGCCAGCAGCGTATCGCTAAACAATGAGCAGTACTTC. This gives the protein CASSVSLNNEQYF. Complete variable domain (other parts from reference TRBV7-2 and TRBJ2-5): GAGVSQSPSNKVTEKGKDVELRCDPISGHTALYWYRQSLGQGLEFLIYFQGNSAPDKSGLPSDRFSAERTGGSVSTLTIQRTQQEDSAVYLCASSVSLNNEQYFGPGTRLLVL.